This record covers a single TCR beta chain. Each CDR3 protein gets one entry after TCRdb re-called the 5' RACE reads with MiXCR. The sample lists about 83,000 distinct CDR3 sequences; less than 11% were seen once. These data are taken from a study of early T cells in non-severe SARS-CoV-2 infection. Trimming at V came to 8 bases and at J to 16 bases, leaving 20 bases not matched to a gene. This CDR3 is 15 amino acids long. CDR1 and CDR2 (germline): PRHDT, FYEKMQ (reference sequence). The sample was whole blood, taken at baseline. The TCR originated in an adult who was a healthcare worker with PCR-confirmed SARS-CoV-2 infection or an uninfected control (not recorded which). V and J are TRBV13 and TRBJ2-1; 10 positions agree with TRBD2. CDR3 in amino acids: CASSRLAGTKNTAFF. CDR3 nucleotides: TGTGCCAGCTCCCGACTAGCGGGTACCAAAAATACAGCATTCTTC.